The source of this T cell receptor beta chain is a study of OX40 agonist ivuxolimab in advanced cancers. Whole-study results and caveats: No determination was made of the antigen specificity of the expanded peripheral T cells.

The method was immunoSEQ multiplex PCR; TCRdb's version includes in-frame clones alone and lacks a portion of them. The repertoire holds about 80,000 clones, with 80% to 90% as singletons. The CDR3 has 19 amino acids. V lost 0 bases and J lost 4; bases outside the gene matches: 12. Germline V gene sequence: CDR1 SEHNR, CDR2 FQNEAQ (reference sequence). On this clone: The antigen is not known.

This sample comprised CD4+ or CD8+ T cells sorted from blood, obtained in a trial of the OX40 agonist ivuxolimab. The chain joins TRBV7-9 to TRBJ2-2; 9 positions match TRBD1. This sequence was found in an adult with an advanced solid tumor such as melanoma, head and neck, liver or kidney cancer. The CDR3 DNA is TGTGCCAGCAGCTTAGCGACATCCGGGACAGGGCGCTCCACCGGGGAGCTGTTTTTT. Translated, it gives CASSLATSGTGRSTGELFF.